This TCR beta chain stems from a study of radiotherapy plus CTLA-4 blockade in lung cancer (dated by TCRdb to between 2018 and 2020). Regarding the study in general: Objective responses occurred in approximately 17% of enrolled patients, and about 33% achieved disease control.

To note about this clone: There is no known antigen for this receptor. No clone much larger than this one lies a single base away; base qualities are absent.

Study-wide conclusions, independent of this receptor: Increased serum interferon-beta after radiation, together with early dynamic changes in blood T cell clones, were reported to be the strongest predictors of response. TCR clones derived from tumors expanded in peripheral blood after treatment with radiotherapy and ipilimumab.

The study tested focal radiation therapy combined with CTLA-4 blockade (ipilimumab) in patients with chemo-refractory metastatic non-small-cell lung cancer. The library was obtained by the immunoSEQ multiplex PCR assay. Entries here come from immuneACCESS through TCRdb and include only in-frame sequences with V and J called. Some clones fail to appear in such tables; in the studies checked, an unresolved V gene covers under half of the shortfall, and the cause of the remainder is unknown. Within this sample are 56,000 or so clones, with more than 60% of them counted one time only. The top ten hold approximately 16% of the sample. The germline V gene sets CDR1 to SGHRS and CDR2 to YFSETQ. Trimming costs V 0 bases and J 5 bases, and their ends lie 11 bases apart. The CDR3, from cysteine to phenylalanine, totals 14 residues. The CDR3 DNA has 42 bases and is translated from base 1.

This TCR was sampled from a human donor with non-small cell lung cancer who had a complete response to radiotherapy plus ipilimumab. The sequence links TRBV5-1 to TRBJ1-1; a weak D assignment points to TRBD1 (5 bases agree). The material was peripheral blood, obtained from a patient treated with radiotherapy plus ipilimumab. The encoded CDR3 is CASSLVSGGTEAFF. Here is the DNA: TGCGCCAGCAGCTTGGTTTCGGGGGGAACTGAAGCTTTCTTT.